The sequence of this T cell receptor (beta chain) was determined in a study of T cell responses to AZD1222 COVID-19 vaccine. On this clone itself: No antigen is known for it.

The protocol was immunoSEQ multiplex PCR, while the TCRdb copy is restricted to in-frame clones and leaves out a portion. This repertoire shows 150,000 or so clones, 70% to 90% found once; its top ten account for just over 5%. Study-wide points: Spike-specific TCR breadth and depth grew following two AZD1222 doses. The span of vaccine-associated CD4 TCRs extended across spike, with dominance at 160-218 and 743-854.

The source material was peripheral blood, sampled on day 0 of AZD1222 vaccination. The receptor was derived from an adult in good health.

CDR3 nucleotide sequence: TGCGCCAGCAGCCAAGTACTAATGTCACCGTACGAGCAGTACTTC. It codes for CASSQVLMSPYEQYF. The V gene is TRBV4-3, the J gene TRBJ2-7, with no clear D. Per the germline V gene, CDR1 is LGHNA and CDR2 is YSLEER. V gave up 1 base and J gave up 4 bases, with 14 bases separating them. This CDR3 comprises 15 residues.